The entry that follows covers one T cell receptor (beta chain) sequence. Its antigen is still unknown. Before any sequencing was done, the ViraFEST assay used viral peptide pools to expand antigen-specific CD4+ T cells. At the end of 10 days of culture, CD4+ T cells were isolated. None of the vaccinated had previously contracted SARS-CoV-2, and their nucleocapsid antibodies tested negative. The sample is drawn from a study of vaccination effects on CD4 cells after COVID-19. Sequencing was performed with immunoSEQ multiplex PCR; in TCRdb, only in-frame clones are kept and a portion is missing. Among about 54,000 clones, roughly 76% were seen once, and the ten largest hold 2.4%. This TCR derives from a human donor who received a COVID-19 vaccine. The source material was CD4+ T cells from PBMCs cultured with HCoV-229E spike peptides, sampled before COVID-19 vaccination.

Here the CDR3 DNA reads TGCGCCAGCAGCCCGCAGGTGACAGGGGGCCCTGGGGAGCTGTTTTTT. Encoded protein: CASSPQVTGGPGELFF. The chain employs TRBV5-1 and TRBJ2-2; 10 bases line up with TRBD1. Germline values: CDR1 SGHRS, CDR2 YFSETQ. The ends lost 4 bases at V and 8 bases at J; junction bases unmatched: 11. The CDR3 runs 16 residues.